The sequence of this T cell receptor beta chain was determined in a study of cytomegalovirus exposure and HLA in healthy donors. Study-level points and caveats: Researchers reportedly found TCR beta sequences accurately predicted most subjects' HLA-A and HLA-B alleles.

Trimming cost V 5 bases and J 6 bases, with 16 bases left between them. The V gene's germline CDR1 is SGHDN and CDR2 FVKESK. The CDR3 totals 14 residues. As for this clone: The antigen is undetermined.

The PCR made use of 60 Vbeta and 13 Jbeta primers. The table came from immunoSEQ multiplex PCR; TCRdb's copy has only in-frame clones and leaves some out. The table includes roughly 100,000 clones, approximately 72% detected once. This clonotype was sampled from a man aged 25-45 years in good health and CMV-seronegative. The chain combines TRBV14 with TRBJ1-2; D ambiguous. Sequencing was performed on PBMCs. This CDR3 reads CASSELGFFDGYTF. CDR3 sequence (DNA): TGTGCCAGCAGCGAGCTCGGGTTCTTCGATGGCTACACCTTC.